The 27 T cell receptor beta chains reported below all come from one sample, sequenced in a study of T cells in women clearing cervical HPV infection. The repertoire was sequenced with immunoSEQ multiplex PCR; TCRdb's copy has only in-frame clones and lacks some. The listing contains tens of thousands of clones. The sample consisted of blood buffy coat. These receptors all stem from a woman between 18 and 70 years old with a cervical HPV16 infection that either progressed to CIN3+ or cleared (not recorded which).

Points on this clone: Coverage ceases 3 residues before the CDR3 finishes, and the germline J gene fills in the end. V is TRBV5-6 and J is TRBJ1-4; D remains unclear. The CDR3 spans 12 residues. CDR1 is SGHDT, CDR2 YYEEEE, per germline. CDR3 sequence reads: CASSLGNSPLFF. CDR3 DNA, as far as it was read: TGTGCCAGCAGCTTAGGCAATTCACCA.

On this clone: Read sequence stops 3 residues before the CDR3 end, and the germline J gene provides the missing end. The V and J genes are TRBV20-1 and TRBJ1-4; 10 nucleotides agree with TRBD1. Germline values: CDR1 DFQATT, CDR2 SNEGSKA (reference sequence). The CDR3 totals 15 residues. V dropped 5 bases and J dropped 8; count of bases not matched to a gene: 11. CDR3 amino acids: CSAPPRTGGGEKLFF. CDR3 bases read: TGCAGTGCTCCACCCAGGACAGGGGGAGGGGAAAAA.

Notes on this clone: The missing CDR3 end, 3 residues past where the read stops, is filled in from the germline J gene. The rearrangement links TRBV30 to TRBJ1-1; 7 nucleotides line up with TRBD1. Germline CDR1 reads GTSNPN; CDR2 reads SVGIG (reference sequence). The CDR3 has 13 residues. Trimming cost V 7 bases and J 4 bases; bases outside gene matches: 9. CDR3 region: CASSGRGLTEAFF. The CDR3 bases that were read are TGTGCCTCTTCGGGTAGGGGGCTCACTGAA.

The DNA read from the CDR3 is TGCAGTGCTAGACTAGGACAGGTTCAGCCG. Translation gives CSARLGQVQP. The entire CDR3 reads CSARLGQVQPQYF. The chain employs TRBV20-1 and TRBJ2-3; TRBD1 agrees at 7 bases. The read falls 3 residues short of the CDR3 end, and the missing part is taken from the germline J gene. This CDR3 spans 13 amino acids. The germline CDR1 and CDR2 sequences are DFQATT and SNEGSKA (reference sequence).

Remarks on this clone: The sequenced fragment ends 3 residues before the CDR3 boundary, so the rest is inferred from the germline J gene. This chain joins TRBV7-6 and TRBJ2-2; 7 positions match TRBD1. Germline loops: CDR1 SGHVS, CDR2 FNYEAQ. This CDR3 comprises 11 residues. The sequenced CDR3 bases are TGTGCCAGCAGCCCCAGGGGGACG. Translation gives CASSPRGT. The CDR3 as a whole reads CASSPRGTLFF.

Of note for this clone: Read sequence stops 3 residues before the CDR3 end, and the germline J gene provides the missing end. The chain joins TRBV18 to TRBJ1-2; D unclear. From germline, CDR1 is KGHSH and CDR2 LQKENI. Trimming stripped 3 bases from V and 6 bases from J, with 5 bases between. The CDR3 length is 11 residues. CDR3 in amino acids: CASSPDNGYTF. The CDR3 bases that were read are TGTGCCAGCTCACCCGACAATGGC.

Comment on this clone: The DNA ends 3 residues before the CDR3 does, and the rest of the CDR3 is filled in from the germline J gene. This chain uses TRBV5-4 with TRBJ1-2; D unclear. Germline CDR1 and CDR2: SGHNT and YYREEE (reference sequence). The ends were cut back, 2 bases at V and 2 bases at J, with 13 bases in the middle. The CDR3 has 15 residues. Partial CDR3 DNA: TGTGCCAGCAGCTTTGAGCGACGGAGGAACTATGGC. Translating it yields CASSFERRRNYG. The whole CDR3 reads CASSFERRRNYGYTF.

Remarks on this clone: With the read ending 3 residues before the CDR3 end, the germline J gene is used to fill in that end. This chain uses TRBV5-1 with TRBJ2-7, with D unresolved. Trimming took off 0 bases at V and 5 bases at J, with 9 bases between the two ends. The germline V gene encodes CDR1 SGHRS and CDR2 YFSETQ. The CDR3 length is 13 residues. CDR3 bases read: TGCGCCAGCAGCTTGGCCCAAGGTGACGAG. Protein sequence: CASSLAQGDE. The entire CDR3 protein reads CASSLAQGDEQYF.

As for this clone: The read comes to an end 3 residues before the CDR3 does, leaving the germline J gene to fill in the end. The V call is TRBV4-1, the J call TRBJ1-1; TRBD1 might be the D (6 bases). CDR1 and CDR2 (germline): MGHRA, YSYEKL. V shed 4 bases and J shed 2 bases, with 20 bases lying between them. The CDR3 loop spans 17 amino acids. CDR3 loop: CASSLGRPGHLNTEAFF. The covered CDR3 bases are TGCGCCAGCAGCCTAGGGAGACCGGGACACCTTAACACTGAA.

Details on this clone: The sequenced fragment ends 3 residues before the CDR3 boundary, so the rest is inferred from the germline J gene. The chain is built from TRBV30 and TRBJ1-2, with 12 bases fitting TRBD1. Germline CDR1 is GTSNPN and CDR2 is SVGIG (reference sequence). The CDR3 spans 13 residues. The CDR3 spells CAWRRDRGRDYTF. Partial CDR3 DNA: TGTGCCTGGCGCCGGGACAGGGGGCGGGAC.

About this clone: The read is 3 residues too short to cover the CDR3 end, so that end is filled in from the germline J gene. The chain combines TRBV5-5 with TRBJ2-1; 10 nucleotides line up with TRBD2. Unmatched junction bases numbered 7, after V lost 5 bases and J lost 5 bases. The CDR3 runs to 15 residues. Per germline, CDR1 SGHKS and CDR2 YYEKEE (reference sequence). The DNA read from the CDR3 is TGTGCCAGCAGTTGGAGCGGGGGGGAGAACAATGAG. Translated: CASSWSGGENNE. The CDR3 in full is CASSWSGGENNEQFF. Together with reference TRBV5-5 and TRBJ2-1, the CDR3 gives the full variable domain: DAGVTQSPTHLIKTRGQQVTLRCSPISGHKSVSWYQQVLGQGPQFIFQYYEKEERGRGNFPDRFSARQFPNYSSELNVNALLLGDSALYLCASSWSGGENNEQFFGPGTRLTVL.

Details on this clone: The CDR3 end falls 3 residues outside the read, so it is completed with the germline J gene. The V gene is TRBV14, the J gene TRBJ2-7, with 8 nucleotides matching TRBD2. This CDR3 contains 15 residues. CDR1 SGHDN and CDR2 FVKESK come from the germline V gene. The V segment lost 1 base and the J segment 4 bases; nucleotides outside the gene matches: 6. The CDR3 loop reads CASSQGLAGTYEQYF. The sequenced CDR3 bases are TGTGCCAGCAGCCAAGGTCTAGCGGGCACGTACGAG.

About this clone: Read sequence stops 3 residues before the CDR3 end, and the germline J gene provides the missing end. The V call is TRBV18, the J call TRBJ1-5; D is ambiguous. This CDR3 comprises 16 residues. V was pared by 1 base and J by 0 bases, with 10 bases between. Per the germline V gene, CDR1 is KGHSH and CDR2 is LQKENI. The covered CDR3 bases are TGTGCCAGCTCACCACGGGAGCGGGATAGCAATCAGCCC. This gives the protein CASSPRERDSNQP. The whole CDR3 protein reads CASSPRERDSNQPQHF.

For this clone: The read is 3 residues too short to cover the CDR3 end, so that end is filled in from the germline J gene. The rearrangement joins TRBV12-5 to TRBJ1-1; D is unresolved. Germline V gives CDR1 LGHNT, CDR2 FRNRAP. With 7 bases removed from V and 1 base from J, the gap between germline ends came to 13 bases. The CDR3 runs 14 residues. The covered CDR3 bases are TGTGCTAGTGACTTCCGTAGCACGAACACTGAA. Protein sequence: CASDFRSTNTE. The full-length CDR3 reads as CASDFRSTNTEAFF.

As for this clone: The read is 3 residues too short to cover the CDR3 end, so that end is filled in from the germline J gene. V is TRBV11-2 and J is TRBJ2-7; TRBD1 might be the D (6 bases). Germline CDR1 and CDR2: SGHAT and FQNNGV. The CDR3 runs to 13 residues. Trimming pared 3 bases from V and 2 bases from J, leaving 8 bases between. The part of the CDR3 DNA that was read is TGTGCCAGCAGCTTGGACAGCCCCTACGAG. It translates to CASSLDSPYE. The complete CDR3 protein is CASSLDSPYEQYF.

In the case of this clone: From the germline J gene comes the end of the CDR3, since the read stops 3 residues before it. This chain uses TRBV5-1 with TRBJ2-5, with 11 bases lining up with TRBD2. The CDR3 contains 17 residues. Germline CDR1 and CDR2: SGHRS and YFSETQ. V shed 0 bases and J 4 bases; nucleotides not matched to a gene: 8. CDR3 amino acids: CASSLGRLAGQVETQYF. CDR3 DNA, as far as it was read: TGCGCCAGCAGCTTGGGCCGACTAGCGGGACAGGTAGAGACC.

Comment on this clone: The CDR3 extends 3 residues past the end of the read, so its final part is completed from the germline J gene. V usage is TRBV20-1 and J usage is TRBJ2-3; 10 bases align to TRBD2. CDR3 length: 15 amino acids. From germline, CDR1 is DFQATT and CDR2 SNEGSKA (reference sequence). The V segment lost 5 bases and the J segment 2 bases; nucleotides outside the gene matches: 7. The sequenced CDR3 bases are TGCAGTGCTCATCCCGGGACTAGCGACACAGATACG. It codes for CSAHPGTSDTDT. The whole CDR3 protein is CSAHPGTSDTDTQYF.

As for this clone: The read halts 3 residues ahead of the CDR3 end, with the missing end drawn from the germline J gene. This sequence joins TRBV28 and TRBJ1-5, with 8 nucleotides matching TRBD1. The CDR3 runs 15 residues. The germline V gene has CDR1 MDHEN and CDR2 SYDVKM. J gave up 7 bases and V 7 bases, and 12 bases lay outside the gene matches. The sequenced part of the CDR3 DNA is TGTGCCAGCACCCTTTCCGGGACAGGTGGACAGCCC. Translation gives CASTLSGTGGQP. The entire CDR3 protein is CASTLSGTGGQPQHF.

A word on this clone: From the germline J gene comes the end of the CDR3, since the read stops 3 residues before it. The V call is TRBV16, the J call TRBJ2-3, with 9 bases matching TRBD2. The germline CDR1 and CDR2 sequences are KGHSY and FQNENV. V lost 0 bases and J lost 3; bases outside the gene matches: 10. This CDR3 region has 18 residues. The CDR3 DNA, read in part, is TGTGCCAGCAGCCAATCTTCATTTGGCGGGGGGGCAACAGATACG. Encoded protein: CASSQSSFGGGATDT. The whole CDR3 protein is CASSQSSFGGGATDTQYF.

In regard to this clone: The read ends 3 residues shy of where the CDR3 ends; the end is completed using the germline J gene. V and J are TRBV5-1 and TRBJ2-5, with TRBD2 identical over 11 bases. V shed 5 bases, J shed 4 bases, and the junction held 4 bases outside the gene matches. From germline, CDR1 is SGHRS and CDR2 YFSETQ. The CDR3 has 14 residues. CDR3 in amino acids: CASRQTSGRETQYF. CDR3 DNA, as far as it was read: TGCGCCAGCAGGCAAACTAGCGGGAGAGAGACC. Filled out from reference TRBV5-1 and TRBJ2-5, the complete variable domain reads KAGVTQTPRYLIKTRGQQVTLSCSPISGHRSVSWYQQTPGQGLQFLFEYFSETQRNKGNFPGRFSGRQFSNSRSEMNVSTLELGDSALYLCASRQTSGRETQYFGPGTRLLVL.

To note about this clone: The read stops 3 residues short of the end of the CDR3; the missing end is completed from the germline J gene. The chain links TRBV7-3 to TRBJ1-2; 12 nucleotides align to TRBD1. Germline CDR1 reads SGHTA; CDR2 reads FQGTGA. The CDR3 covers 17 residues. The CDR3 reads CASRPEPGTGGYYDYTF. The sequenced CDR3 bases are TGTGCCAGCAGACCTGAGCCGGGGACAGGGGGCTACTACGAC.

In the case of this clone: The missing CDR3 end, 3 residues past where the read stops, is filled in from the germline J gene. The chain recombines TRBV11-2 with TRBJ1-3, with 8 bases fitting TRBD1. Unmatched junction bases numbered 6, after V lost 8 bases and J lost 0 bases. CDR3 length: 15 amino acids. Germline V gene sequence: CDR1 SGHAT, CDR2 FQNNGV. The CDR3 bases that were read are TGTGCCAGCCGGGCTACAGGGGGCTCTGGAAACACC. Residues: CASRATGGSGNT. The whole CDR3 protein reads CASRATGGSGNTIYF.

The sequenced part of the CDR3 DNA is TGCGCCAGCAGCGAAGGACTAGCGGGAGGTGGGGAGACC. This sequence encodes CASSEGLAGGGET. The entire CDR3 reads CASSEGLAGGGETQYF. The chain carries TRBV5-1 and TRBJ2-5; 14 nucleotides align to TRBD2. The observed sequence ends 3 residues before the CDR3 terminus, with the missing tail filled in from the germline J gene. Germline V gives CDR1 SGHRS, CDR2 YFSETQ. CDR3 size: 16 residues. V lost 4 bases, J lost 5 bases, and 7 bases stayed unmatched. The full variable domain, rest sourced from reference TRBV5-1 and TRBJ2-5, is KAGVTQTPRYLIKTRGQQVTLSCSPISGHRSVSWYQQTPGQGLQFLFEYFSETQRNKGNFPGRFSGRQFSNSRSEMNVSTLELGDSALYLCASSEGLAGGGETQYFGPGTRLLVL.

CDR3 loop: CASSLPGTSHINEQFF. The part of the CDR3 DNA that was read is TGTGCCAGCAGCTTACCCGGGACTAGCCACATCAATGAG. The genes are TRBV5-4 and TRBJ2-1, with 9 bases fitting TRBD2. The read terminates 3 residues ahead of where the CDR3 ends, so the germline J gene completes it. Germline CDR1 reads SGHNT; CDR2 reads YYREEE (reference sequence). The V gene end was trimmed by 2 bases and the J gene end by 6 bases; junction bases not matched to a gene: 9. The CDR3 is 16 amino acids.

Turning to this clone: The CDR3 goes on 3 residues after the read ends, and that part is filled in from the germline J gene. The rearrangement joins TRBV30 to TRBJ1-2, with unresolved D. The germline V gene encodes CDR1 GTSNPN and CDR2 SVGIG (reference sequence). The CDR3 extends over 14 amino acids. This chain's CDR3 is CAWSIQANPYDYTF. The CDR3 DNA, read in part, is TGTGCCTGGAGTATCCAGGCAAATCCCTACGAC.

For this clone: The read ends 3 residues shy of where the CDR3 ends; the end is completed using the germline J gene. The rearrangement joins TRBV20-1 to TRBJ1-2, with a tentative D call TRBD1 (6 bases). CDR1 is DFQATT, CDR2 SNEGSKA, per germline (reference sequence). CDR3 size: 15 residues. V was pared by 2 bases and J by 7 bases, with 20 bases between. CDR3 protein: CSARPLQGVLLGYTF. The CDR3 DNA, read in part, is TGCAGTGCTAGACCCTTACAGGGAGTGCTCCTTGGC.

With respect to this clone: Sequencing ends 3 residues short of the CDR3 end; the germline J gene provides the rest. V is TRBV5-1 and J is TRBJ1-1; no definite D call. The V gene lost 4 bases and the J gene lost 0 bases, with 16 bases spanning the gap. The CDR3 has 16 residues. CDR1 and CDR2 from the germline V gene are SGHRS and YFSETQ. The sequenced part of the CDR3 DNA is TGCGCCAGCAGCCCGCGGGCAGGAGGCATGAACACTGAA. As protein: CASSPRAGGMNTE. The CDR3 in full is CASSPRAGGMNTEAFF.